These 2 T cell receptor beta chains were sequenced from one sample in a study of blood T cell repertoires in COVID-19. Method: immunoSEQ multiplex PCR; TCRdb's copy keeps in-frame clones and lacks some. The data hold a few hundred thousand clones, with under 90% observed a single time. Sequences were obtained from peripheral blood. The receptors were gathered from a middle-aged woman who had recovered from COVID-19.

The J gene is TRBJ2-3, the V gene TRBV5-1; no clear D gene. The CDR3 contains 15 residues. Trimming removed 4 bases from V and 2 bases from J, with 14 bases in between. Germline loops: CDR1 SGHRS, CDR2 YFSETQ. The CDR3 spells CASSEVPYNTDTQYF. Here the CDR3 DNA reads TGCGCCAGCAGCGAGGTGCCCTACAACACAGATACGCAGTATTTT.

V is TRBV21-1 and J is TRBJ2-7; the table's D call of TRBD2 was not tested on the DNA. TRBV21-1 is given as a pseudogene. This CDR3 has 13 amino acids. The CDR3 protein is CASSYSVPYEQYF. CDR3 nucleotides: TGTGCCAGCAGCTACTCCGTCCCCTACGAGCAGTACTTC.